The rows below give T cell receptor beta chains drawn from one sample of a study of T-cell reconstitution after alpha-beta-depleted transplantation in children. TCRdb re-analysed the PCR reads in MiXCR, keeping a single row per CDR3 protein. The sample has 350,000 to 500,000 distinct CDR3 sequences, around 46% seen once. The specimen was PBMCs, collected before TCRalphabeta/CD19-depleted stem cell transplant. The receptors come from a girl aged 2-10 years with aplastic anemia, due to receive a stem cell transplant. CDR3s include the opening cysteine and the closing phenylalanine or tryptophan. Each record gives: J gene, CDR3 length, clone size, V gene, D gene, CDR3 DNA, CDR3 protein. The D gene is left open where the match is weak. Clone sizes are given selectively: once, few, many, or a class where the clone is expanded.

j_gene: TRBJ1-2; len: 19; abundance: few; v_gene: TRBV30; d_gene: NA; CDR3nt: TGTGCCTGGAGTATTGGACATGAGATAACGGCAATTAGGATTGCTGGCTACACCTTC; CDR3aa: CAWSIGHEITAIRIAGYTF
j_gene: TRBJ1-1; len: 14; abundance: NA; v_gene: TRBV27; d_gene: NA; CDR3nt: TGTGCCAGCAGTTCGTCGAGGGACAAGACTGAAGCTTTCTTT; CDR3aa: CASSSSRDKTEAFF
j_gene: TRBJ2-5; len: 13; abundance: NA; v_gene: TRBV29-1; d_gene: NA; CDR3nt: TGCAGCGTTGAAGATCAGGCCCAAGAGACCCAGTACTTC; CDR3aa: CSVEDQAQETQYF
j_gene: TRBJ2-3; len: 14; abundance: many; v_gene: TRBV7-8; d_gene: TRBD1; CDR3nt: TGTGCCAGCAGCTCTCGACAGGGTGAGGTTACGCAGTATTTT; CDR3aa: CASSSRQGEVTQYF
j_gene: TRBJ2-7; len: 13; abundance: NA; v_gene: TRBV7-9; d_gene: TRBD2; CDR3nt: TGTGCCAGCAGCGCTGGACTAGCATCGGGGCAGTACTTC; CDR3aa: CASSAGLASGQYF
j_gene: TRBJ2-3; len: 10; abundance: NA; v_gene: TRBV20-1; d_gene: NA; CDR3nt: TGCAGTGCTAGTAGCACTACGCAGTATTTT; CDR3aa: CSASSTTQYF
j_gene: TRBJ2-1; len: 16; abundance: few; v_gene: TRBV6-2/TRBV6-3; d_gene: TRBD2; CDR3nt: TGTGCCAGCAGTACCGGACTAGCGGGAACCTACAATGAGCAGTTCTTC; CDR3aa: CASSTGLAGTYNEQFF
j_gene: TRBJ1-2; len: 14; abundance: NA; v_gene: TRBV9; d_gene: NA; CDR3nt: TGTGCCAGCACGGGGATTAACAGATTGGATGGCTACACCTTC; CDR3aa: CASTGINRLDGYTF
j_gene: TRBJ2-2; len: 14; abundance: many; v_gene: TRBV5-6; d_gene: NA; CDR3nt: TGTGCCAGCAGCTTGACCTACCCACCCGGGGAGCTGTTTTTT; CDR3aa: CASSLTYPPGELFF
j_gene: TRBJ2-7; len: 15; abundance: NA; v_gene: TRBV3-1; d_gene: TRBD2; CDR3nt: TGTGCCAGCAGCCATGGACTAGCGACATACTACGAGCAGTACTTC; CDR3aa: CASSHGLATYYEQYF
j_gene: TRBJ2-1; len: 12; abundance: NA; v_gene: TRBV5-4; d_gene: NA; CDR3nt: TGTGCCAGCAGCTTACAGGGACTTGAGCAGTTCTTC; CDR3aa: CASSLQGLEQFF
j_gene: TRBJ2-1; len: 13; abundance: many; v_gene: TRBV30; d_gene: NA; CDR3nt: TGTGCCTGTCTAGTGGGCACCTACAATGAGCAGTTCTTC; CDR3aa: CACLVGTYNEQFF
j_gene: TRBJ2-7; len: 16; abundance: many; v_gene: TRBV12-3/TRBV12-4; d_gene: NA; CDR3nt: TGTGCCAGCAGTTTCGCTCTTACTAAGTGGGACGGCGAGCAGTACTTC; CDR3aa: CASSFALTKWDGEQYF
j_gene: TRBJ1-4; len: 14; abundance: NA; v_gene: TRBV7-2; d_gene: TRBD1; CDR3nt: TGTGCCAGCAGCTTAGTGGGACAGGGTGAAAAACTGTTTTTT; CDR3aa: CASSLVGQGEKLFF
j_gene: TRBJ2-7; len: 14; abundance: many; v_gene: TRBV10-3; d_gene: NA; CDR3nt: TGTGCCATCAGAGCAGGGGAAGGGAACTACGAGCAGTACTTC; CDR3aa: CAIRAGEGNYEQYF
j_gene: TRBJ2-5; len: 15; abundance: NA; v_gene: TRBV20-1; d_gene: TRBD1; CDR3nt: TGCAGTGCACAAACGGGACAGGGGTTCCAAGAGACCCAGTACTTC; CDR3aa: CSAQTGQGFQETQYF
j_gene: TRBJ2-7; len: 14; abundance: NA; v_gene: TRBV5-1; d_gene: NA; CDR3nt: TGCGCCAGCAGCCTGAGGGCAGAGAACTACGAGCAGTACTTC; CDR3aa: CASSLRAENYEQYF
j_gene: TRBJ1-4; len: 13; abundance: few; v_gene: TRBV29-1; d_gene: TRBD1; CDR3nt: TGCAGCGTTGAACGCGGACAGGGTGGAAAACTGTTTTTT; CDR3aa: CSVERGQGGKLFF
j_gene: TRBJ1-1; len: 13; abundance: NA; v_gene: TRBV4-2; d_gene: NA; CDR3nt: TGTGCCAGCAGCCAAGTCAGACAGCGTGAAGCTTTCTTT; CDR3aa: CASSQVRQREAFF
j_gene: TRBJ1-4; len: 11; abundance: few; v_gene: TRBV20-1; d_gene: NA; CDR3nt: TGCAGTGGGGCGGAGAATGAAAAACTGTTTTTT; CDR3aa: CSGAENEKLFF
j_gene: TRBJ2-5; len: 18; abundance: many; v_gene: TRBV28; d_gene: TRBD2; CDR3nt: TGTGCCAGCAGTTGGCCAGGCAAGGGACTAGCGGGAGTAGAAACCCAGTACTTC; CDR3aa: CASSWPGKGLAGVETQYF
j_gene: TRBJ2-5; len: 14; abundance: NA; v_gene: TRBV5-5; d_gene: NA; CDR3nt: TGTGCCAGACCGGGGAAAAGTAGTATGGAGACCCAGTACTTC; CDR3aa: CARPGKSSMETQYF
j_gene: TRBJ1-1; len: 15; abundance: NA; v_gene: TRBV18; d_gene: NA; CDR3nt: TGTGCCAGCTCACCGCAAGGACAGTGGAACACTGAAGCTTTCTTT; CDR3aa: CASSPQGQWNTEAFF
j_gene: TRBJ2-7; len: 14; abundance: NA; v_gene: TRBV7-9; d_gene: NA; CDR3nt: TGTGCCAGCAGCTTTTATGAGGCTGGGTACGAGCAGTACTTC; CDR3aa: CASSFYEAGYEQYF
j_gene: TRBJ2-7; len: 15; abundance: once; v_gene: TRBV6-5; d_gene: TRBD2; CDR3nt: TGTGCCAGCAGTTACATGGGAGGGCCCAGCTACGAGCAGTACTTC; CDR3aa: CASSYMGGPSYEQYF
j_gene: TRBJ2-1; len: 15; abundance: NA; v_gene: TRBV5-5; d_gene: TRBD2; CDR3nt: TGTGCCAGCAGGACGATCCGGACTAGCGTTGAAGAGCAGTTCTTC; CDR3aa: CASRTIRTSVEEQFF
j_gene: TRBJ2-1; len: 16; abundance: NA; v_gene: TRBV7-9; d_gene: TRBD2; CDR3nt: TGTGCCAGCAGCTTCCATCTAGCGGGGGCCCGCAATGAGCAGTTCTTC; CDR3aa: CASSFHLAGARNEQFF
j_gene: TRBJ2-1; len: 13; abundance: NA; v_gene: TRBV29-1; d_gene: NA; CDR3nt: TGCAGCGTTGTCGGCGTTGCCTACAATGAGCAGTTCTTC; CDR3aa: CSVVGVAYNEQFF